Following are 12 T cell receptor beta chains from one sample sequenced in a study of blood T cell repertoires in COVID-19 (dated by TCRdb to 2018 to 2021). Library prep was done by the immunoSEQ multiplex PCR assay. Here the immuneACCESS table is served through TCRdb, limited to in-frame sequences with V and J called. Missing clones are a known gap in these copies; in checked studies unresolved V genes cover under half, and the rest lacks a known reason. For this sample the table gives roughly 160,000 clones, of which approximately 91% were detected only once. The ten largest clones capture 4.5% to 5% of the sample. Input material: peripheral blood. The source of these receptors is a man younger than 35 with COVID-19, enrolled during active disease.

The rearrangement uses TRBV19 and TRBJ1-5, with 7 bases fitting TRBD1. Per the germline V gene, CDR1 is LNHDA and CDR2 is SQIVND (reference sequence). The CDR3 loop spans 15 amino acids. Trimming cost V 3 bases and J 1 base; bases outside gene matches: 3. The CDR3 nucleotides read TGTGCCAGTAGTATTGGGACAGCCAGCAATCAGCCCCAGCATTTT. Its protein product is CASSIGTASNQPQHF.

The count of this clone is one. The rearrangement links TRBV4-3 to TRBJ2-7, with 10 bases lining up with TRBD2. CDR1 LGHNA and CDR2 YSLEER come from the germline V gene. The CDR3 runs 15 residues. Trimming cost V 4 bases and J 0 bases; bases outside gene matches: 3. CDR3 region: CASSRGTSASYEQYF. The CDR3 DNA is TGCGCCAGCAGCCGCGGGACTAGCGCCTCCTACGAGCAGTACTTC.

The V gene is TRBV7-9, the J gene TRBJ1-5; TRBD1 matches at 8 bases. The CDR3 totals 18 residues. CDR1 and CDR2 from the germline V gene are SEHNR and FQNEAQ (reference sequence). The V and J ends lost 0 bases and 4 bases, in that order; junction bases with no gene match: 11. In DNA, the CDR3 is TGTGCCAGCAGCTTAGCTCTTGGACAGGGATCATGGAATCAGCCCCAGCATTTT. It specifies CASSLALGQGSWNQPQHF.

The V gene is TRBV5-8, the J gene TRBJ1-5; the D is unclear. V was clipped by 2 bases and J by 5 bases, with 5 bases between them. Germline V gives CDR1 SGHTS, CDR2 YDEGEE. This CDR3 spans 12 amino acids. The CDR3 DNA follows: TGTGCCAGCAGCTTAAGAGATCAGCCCCAGCATTTT. Amino acids: CASSLRDQPQHF.

The gene calls are TRBV27 and TRBJ1-2; D gene ambiguous. This CDR3 comprises 15 residues. V was shortened by 2 bases and J by 6 bases, with 16 bases between the two germline ends. Germline V gives CDR1 MNHEY, CDR2 SMNVEV (reference sequence). CDR3: CASSLGLGKRDGYTF. As DNA, the CDR3 is TGTGCCAGCAGTTTAGGGCTCGGGAAGAGAGATGGCTACACCTTC.

The rearrangement uses TRBV7-8 and TRBJ2-1, with TRBD2 matching over 12 bases. The CDR3 has 17 residues. Germline CDR1 SGHVS, CDR2 FQNEAQ. Trimming took 1 base from V and 8 from J; bases not matched to a gene: 9. CDR3 residues: CASSLVPSSGRDHEQFF. The DNA of the CDR3 is TGTGCCAGCAGCTTAGTCCCCTCTAGCGGGAGGGACCATGAGCAGTTCTTC.

J is TRBJ2-5 and V is TRBV4-1, with 7 bases aligning to TRBD1. The CDR3 has 14 residues. V was clipped by 4 bases and J by 4 bases; unmatched bases: 6. CDR1 is MGHRA and CDR2 is YSYEKL in the germline V gene. Here the CDR3 reads CASSPRRDRETQYF. In DNA, the CDR3 is TGCGCCAGCAGCCCTCGCCGGGACAGAGAGACCCAGTACTTC.

This clone was seen a few times. The chain has TRBV9 and TRBJ2-7, with 9 positions matching TRBD1. This CDR3 has 15 residues. CDR1 is SGDLS and CDR2 is YYNGEE in the germline V gene. J was trimmed by 7 bases and V by 3 bases; bases with no gene match: 11. As DNA, the CDR3 is TGTGCCAGCAGCGGAGGACAGGGGATCCCTAGGGAGCAGTACTTC. It yields the protein CASSGGQGIPREQYF.

The V and J genes are TRBV7-3 and TRBJ2-2; D unresolved. V dropped 4 bases and J dropped 5 bases, with 8 bases sitting between them. CDR1 and CDR2 from the germline V gene are SGHTA and FQGTGA. The CDR3 totals 13 residues. This chain's CDR3 is CASSSTVTGELFF. For the CDR3, the DNA is TGTGCCAGCAGCTCCACGGTAACCGGGGAGCTGTTTTTT.

V and J are TRBV11-2 and TRBJ2-2, with D uncertain. Trimming cost V 9 bases and J 1 base, with 6 bases left between them. This CDR3 has 12 amino acids. Germline CDR1 is SGHAT and CDR2 is FQNNGV. The CDR3 region is CASTVNTGELFF. Here the CDR3 DNA reads TGTGCCAGTACTGTGAACACCGGGGAGCTGTTTTTT. The full variable domain, with the rest looked up from reference TRBV11-2 and TRBJ2-2, is EAGVAQSPRYKIIEKRQSVAFWCNPISGHATLYWYQQILGQGPKLLIQFQNNGVVDDSQLPKDRFSAERLKGVDSTLKIQPAKLEDSAVYLCASTVNTGELFFGEGSRLTVL.

J is TRBJ2-5 and V is TRBV10-3, with D tentatively TRBD2 (5 bases). This CDR3 comprises 15 residues. CDR1 is ENHRY and CDR2 is SYGVKD in the germline V gene. Between the trimmed V and J ends, which lost 0 bases and 2 bases, there was a span of 10 bases. The CDR3 is CAISESMRAQETQYF. CDR3 nucleotide sequence: TGTGCCATCAGTGAGTCGATGAGGGCACAAGAGACCCAGTACTTC.

This chain links TRBV28 with TRBJ2-1, with 11 bases lining up with TRBD2. This CDR3 is built from 15 residues. V gave up 7 bases and J gave up 4 bases; unmatched junction bases: 6. CDR1 is MDHEN and CDR2 is SYDVKM in the germline V gene. CDR3 sequence: CASTLLAGAYNEQFF. As DNA, the CDR3 is TGTGCCAGCACCCTACTAGCGGGGGCTTACAATGAGCAGTTCTTC.